A single sample gave rise to the 6 T cell receptor beta chains below, sequenced in a study of cytomegalovirus exposure and HLA in healthy donors. The PCR employed 60 Vbeta primers together with 13 Jbeta primers. Produced via immunoSEQ multiplex PCR; TCRdb's table is partial and in-frame only. The sample records about 130,000 clones, about three quarters being singletons. Sample: PBMCs. These receptors were collected from a human donor in good health.

This rearrangement joins TRBV6-4 to TRBJ2-4; 10 positions match TRBD1. After removal of 2 bases from V and 7 bases from J, the junction contained 5 bases not matched to a gene. This CDR3 has 15 residues. Germline-derived CDR1 and CDR2 are MRHNA and SNTAGT. The CDR3 bases are TGTGCCAGCAGTGACGAGTTGGACAGGGGGAACATTCAGTACTTC. Its protein product is CASSDELDRGNIQYF.

This clone turned up a few times. The V call is TRBV19, the J call TRBJ2-3, with a tentative D call TRBD2 (5 bases). CDR1 LNHDA and CDR2 SQIVND come from the germline V gene (reference sequence). Trimming took off 9 bases at V and 3 bases at J, with 19 bases between the two ends. The CDR3 length is 15 residues. The CDR3 DNA is TGTGCCAGCCAGTACGGGGTGGTAGGTACAGATACGCAGTATTTT. This sequence encodes CASQYGVVGTDTQYF. Drawing the rest from reference TRBV19 and TRBJ2-3, the complete variable domain is DGGITQSPKYLFRKEGQNVTLSCEQNLNHDAMYWYRQDPGQGLRLIYYSQIVNDFQKGDIAEGYSVSREKKESFPLTVTSAQKNPTAFYLCASQYGVVGTDTQYFGPGTRLTVL.

This clone was picked up a small number of times. The chain combines TRBV11-2 with TRBJ2-1, with TRBD2 identical over 9 bases. The CDR3 spans 15 residues. Per the germline V gene, CDR1 is SGHAT and CDR2 is FQNNGV. Losses at the gene ends were 1 base for V and 7 bases for J; bases not matched to a gene: 5. CDR3 bases: TGTGCCAGCAGCTTAGCGGCGGGGGGGCGGAATGAGCAGTTCTTC. Residues: CASSLAAGGRNEQFF.

This clone was detected only a few times. This chain joins TRBV2 and TRBJ1-1; D is uncertain. Trimming removed 0 bases from V and 5 bases from J, with 16 bases in between. This CDR3 has 16 residues. Looked up from germline, CDR1 is SNHLY and CDR2 is FYNNEI. The CDR3 DNA sequence: TGTGCCAGCAGTGAAGCTCAGAGCGGGTTAAGGACTGAAGCTTTCTTT. This codes for CASSEAQSGLRTEAFF.

The chain uses TRBV19 and TRBJ1-4; 9 nucleotides agree with TRBD1. The CDR3 sequence is 17 residues long. Germline V gene sequence: CDR1 LNHDA, CDR2 SQIVND (reference sequence). With 7 bases clipped from V and 0 bases from J, the junction kept 9 bases outside the gene matches. The CDR3 is CASKDRTGVTTNEKLFF. Written as DNA, the CDR3 is TGTGCCAGTAAAGATAGGACAGGGGTTACAACTAATGAAAAACTGTTTTTT.

V gene TRBV9 combines with J gene TRBJ1-1, with a possible D match to TRBD1 (6 bases). The CDR3 loop spans 14 amino acids. CDR1 SGDLS and CDR2 YYNGEE come from the germline V gene. Trimming cost V 3 bases and J 9 bases, with 18 bases left between them. CDR3 nucleotides: TGTGCCAGCAGCGCCGGGGGGCCAGGGGCGAAAGCTTTCTTT. It yields the protein CASSAGGPGAKAFF.